Below are 3 T cell receptor beta chains sequenced from a single sample in a study of cytomegalovirus exposure and HLA in healthy donors. PCR involved 60 Vbeta and 13 Jbeta primers. The assay was immunoSEQ multiplex PCR, and TCRdb's table has in-frame clones only and misses some. The sample includes 50,000 or so clones, about four fifths of them seen just once. Sequenced input: PBMCs. These receptors all stem from a boy aged 10-17 years in good health and CMV-seropositive.

The chain couples TRBV11-2 to TRBJ2-3, with 8 bases fitting TRBD2. CDR3 length: 16 residues. CDR1 and CDR2 (germline): SGHAT, FQNNGV. The V segment lost 5 bases and the J segment 2 bases; nucleotides outside the gene matches: 9. Written as DNA, the CDR3 is TGTGCCAGCAGCGGGGCCGGGGGGGGTAACACAGATACGCAGTATTTT. The encoded protein is CASSGAGGGNTDTQYF.

V is TRBV10-3 and J is TRBJ1-4; TRBD1 matches at 8 bases. The ends lost 11 bases at V and 4 bases at J; junction bases unmatched: 6. Looked up from germline, CDR1 is ENHRY and CDR2 is SYGVKD. CDR3 length: 13 amino acids. The CDR3 loop reads CAASGGSNEKLFF. The CDR3 nucleotides are TGTGCCGCGTCAGGGGGCAGTAATGAAAAACTGTTTTTT.

The chain couples TRBV6-6 to TRBJ2-5, with D maybe TRBD1 (5 bases). The V and J ends lost 6 bases and 0 bases respectively, with 17 bases between them. Looked up from germline, CDR1 is MNHNY and CDR2 is SVGAGI (reference sequence). This CDR3 region has 16 residues. The CDR3 coding sequence is TGTGCCAGCAGAGACGATCGACAGAGACACCAAGAGACCCAGTACTTC. Encoded protein: CASRDDRQRHQETQYF.